Below, 23 T cell receptor beta chains from the same sample are listed, as sequenced in a study of OX40 agonist ivuxolimab in advanced cancers. Generated by immunoSEQ multiplex PCR, the TCRdb table keeps only in-frame clones and is missing some. The sample consists of approximately 60,000 clones, approximately 90% of them appearing once. Sequenced here: CD4+ or CD8+ T cells sorted from blood, sampled in a trial of the OX40 agonist ivuxolimab. The receptors were gathered from an adult with an advanced solid tumor such as melanoma, head and neck, liver or kidney cancer.

The chain links TRBV6-5 to TRBJ2-1; D ambiguous. V lost 2 bases to trimming and J lost 2 bases, with 10 bases between them. The CDR3 has 15 residues. Per germline, CDR1 MNHEY and CDR2 SVGAGI. The chain's CDR3 is CASSYASLTYNEQFF. The CDR3 DNA reads TGTGCCAGCAGTTACGCTAGTTTAACCTACAATGAGCAGTTCTTC.

The chain is built from TRBV5-1 and TRBJ2-7; no firm D call. This CDR3 spans 11 amino acids. From germline, CDR1 is SGHRS and CDR2 YFSETQ. V was trimmed by 4 bases and J by 1 base, leaving 3 bases between them. In nucleotides, the CDR3 is TGCGCCAGCAGCGGATCCTACGAGCAGTACTTC. As protein: CASSGSYEQYF.

This clone was observed a single time. This chain joins TRBV5-4 and TRBJ2-7; no clear D gene. The CDR3 sequence is 11 residues long. V was pared by 4 bases and J by 3 bases, with 5 bases between. The V gene's germline CDR1 is SGHNT and CDR2 YYREEE (reference sequence). The CDR3 region is CASSANYEQYF. CDR3 DNA: TGTGCCAGCAGCGCCAACTACGAGCAGTACTTC.

This rearrangement joins TRBV4-1 to TRBJ2-1; 8 nucleotides align to TRBD1. This CDR3 has 16 residues. V was pared by 1 base and J by 9 bases, with 11 bases of the junction left unmatched. CDR1 is MGHRA and CDR2 is YSYEKL in the germline V gene. CDR3 loop: CASSQGAGQVLGEQFF. The DNA of the CDR3 is TGCGCCAGCAGCCAAGGGGCGGGACAGGTCCTGGGTGAGCAGTTCTTC.

V usage is TRBV5-6 and J usage is TRBJ2-1; D gene uncertain. CDR3 size: 15 residues. In germline, CDR1 is SGHDT, CDR2 YYEEEE. Trimming stripped 7 bases from V and 0 bases from J, with 14 bases between. In nucleotides, the CDR3 is TGTGCCAGCGTCGTAGGCCTAATCTCCTACAATGAGCAGTTCTTC. Translated: CASVVGLISYNEQFF.

Regarding this clone: At one end the junction does not follow the germline gene, possibly because of a read error. This chain links TRBV2 with TRBJ2-7, with 8 bases lining up with TRBD2. The CDR3 is made up of 14 amino acids. Germline V gene sequence: CDR1 SNHLY, CDR2 FYNNEI. The CDR3 DNA sequence: TGTGCCAGCAGCGAAGCGGGAGTTTTCTACGAGCAGTACTTC. Encoded protein: CASSEAGVFYEQYF.

The CDR3 here is CASRDRTEKETQYF. As DNA, the CDR3 is TGTGCCAGCAGGGACCGGACCGAAAAAGAGACCCAGTACTTC. The chain couples TRBV2 to TRBJ2-5, with no clear D. Trimming left V 6 bases short and J 3 bases short, with 14 bases between. CDR1 is SNHLY and CDR2 is FYNNEI in the germline V gene. The CDR3 is 14 residues long.

This clone was seen more than once but under ten times. V gene TRBV5-1 combines with J gene TRBJ2-3; TRBD2 matches 16 bases. J lost 4 bases, V lost 0 bases, and 14 bases had no gene match. This CDR3 is 21 amino acids long. From germline, CDR1 is SGHRS and CDR2 YFSETQ. In nucleotides, the CDR3 is TGCGCCAGCAGCTTGGCACCGGGACTAGCGGGAGGGCCCTCCACGGCAGATACGCAGTATTTT. This translates into CASSLAPGLAGGPSTADTQYF.

V usage is TRBV19 and J usage is TRBJ2-7, with D unclear. With 1 base removed from V and 0 bases from J, the gap between germline ends came to 7 bases. This CDR3 is built from 14 residues. Germline lookup yields CDR1 LNHDA and CDR2 SQIVND (reference sequence). The CDR3 region has the DNA TGTGCCAGTAGTATAGGAACTCGCTCCTACGAGCAGTACTTC. Residues: CASSIGTRSYEQYF.

This clone was counted a single time. The chain couples TRBV7-7 to TRBJ2-7, with 10 bases fitting TRBD1. The CDR3 spans 14 residues. Germline V CDR1 and CDR2: SSHAT, FNYEAQ (reference sequence). V lost 5 bases and J lost 2; bases outside the gene matches: 3. In DNA form, the CDR3 reads TGTGCCAGCAGCCCAGGACAGGGGGCCTACGAGCAGTACTTC. This gives the protein CASSPGQGAYEQYF. Full variable domain (rest looked up from reference TRBV7-7 and TRBJ2-7): GAGVSQSPRYKVTKRGQDVTLRCDPISSHATLYWYQQALGQGPEFLTYFNYEAQPDKSGLPSDRFSAERPEGSISTLTIQRTEQRDSAMYRCASSPGQGAYEQYFGPGTRLTVT.

This chain connects TRBV28 to TRBJ1-5; 7 bases are shared with TRBD1. V trimming: 6 bases; J trimming: 0 bases; junction bases outside the gene matches: 5. Per germline, CDR1 MDHEN and CDR2 SYDVKM. The CDR3 covers 15 residues. The CDR3 DNA follows: TGTGCCAGCAGCCGGGACAGCGATAGCAATCAGCCCCAGCATTTT. Translating it yields CASSRDSDSNQPQHF.

This sequence joins TRBV2 and TRBJ2-4; 10 nucleotides match TRBD1. The CDR3 covers 15 residues. Trimming removed 4 bases from V and 7 bases from J; junction bases left unmatched: 7. Germline loops: CDR1 SNHLY, CDR2 FYNNEI. CDR3 amino acids: CASSGTGGRGNIQYF. DNA for the CDR3: TGTGCCAGCAGTGGGACAGGGGGACGGGGGAACATTCAGTACTTC. The full variable domain, its missing parts supplied by reference TRBV2 and TRBJ2-4, is EPEVTQTPSHQVTQMGQEVILRCVPISNHLYFYWYRQILGQKVEFLVSFYNNEISEKSEIFDDQFSVERPDGSNFTLKIRSTKLEDSAMYFCASSGTGGRGNIQYFGAGTRLSVL.

The chain has TRBV16 and TRBJ2-1, with TRBD2 identical over 9 bases. V was clipped by 0 bases and J by 4 bases; unmatched bases: 4. CDR3 size: 16 residues. The germline V gene encodes CDR1 KGHSY and CDR2 FQNENV. The CDR3 is CASSQSVAGEYNEQFF. The CDR3 coding sequence is TGTGCCAGCAGCCAATCCGTAGCGGGAGAGTACAATGAGCAGTTCTTC.

In nucleotides, the CDR3 is TGTGCCAGCAGCTTGGCGGGAATTAACACCGGGGAGCTGTTTTTT. Residues: CASSLAGINTGELFF. The chain uses TRBV5-6 and TRBJ2-2, with D tentatively TRBD2 (5 bases). V dropped 0 bases and J dropped 2 bases, with 8 bases sitting between them. This CDR3 spans 15 amino acids. Germline loops: CDR1 SGHDT, CDR2 YYEEEE. Using reference TRBV5-6 and TRBJ2-2 for the parts outside the CDR3, the full variable domain is DAGVTQSPTHLIKTRGQQVTLRCSPKSGHDTVSWYQQALGQGPQFIFQYYEEEERQRGNFPDRFSGHQFPNYSSELNVNALLLGDSALYLCASSLAGINTGELFFGEGSRLTVL.

The V gene is TRBV7-9, the J gene TRBJ2-5; TRBD1 matches 12 bases. V dropped 7 bases and J dropped 2; count of bases not matched to a gene: 5. The CDR3 runs 15 residues. Germline assignment: CDR1 SEHNR and CDR2 FQNEAQ (reference sequence). The chain's CDR3 is CASTGTGGGQETQYF. The CDR3 nucleotides read TGTGCCAGCACCGGGACAGGGGGCGGACAAGAGACCCAGTACTTC.

This clone was counted once. CDR3 nucleotides: TGTGCCAGCAGTCCCGGACTAGCGGGAGCGAACACCGGGGAGCTGTTTTTT. Translated: CASSPGLAGANTGELFF. The chain links TRBV28 to TRBJ2-2, with 13 positions matching TRBD2. Unmatched junction bases numbered 3, after V lost 5 bases and J lost 0 bases. Germline V gives CDR1 MDHEN, CDR2 SYDVKM. The CDR3 has 17 amino acids.

The rearrangement links TRBV7-9 to TRBJ1-1; the D is unclear. The V end was cut by 3 bases, the J end by 8 bases, with 7 bases between. Germline CDR1 and CDR2: SEHNR and FQNEAQ (reference sequence). The CDR3 consists of 11 residues. CDR3 residues: CASSFNKEAFF. CDR3 bases: TGTGCCAGCAGCTTCAACAAGGAAGCTTTCTTT.

The chain carries TRBV4-3 and TRBJ2-7; a weak D match, TRBD1 (5 bases). CDR3 length: 15 residues. CDR1 and CDR2 from the germline V gene are LGHNA and YSLEER. V was trimmed by 0 bases and J by 0 bases, leaving 9 bases between them. CDR3 coding DNA: TGCGCCAGCAGCCAAGATCCTGACAGCTCCTACGAGCAGTACTTC. Translating it yields CASSQDPDSSYEQYF.

This chain joins TRBV9 and TRBJ2-7, with 9 bases matching TRBD2. CDR1 and CDR2 from the germline V gene are SGDLS and YYNGEE. V was clipped by 0 bases and J by 7 bases; unmatched bases: 11. CDR3 size: 16 residues. The chain's CDR3 is CASSVGGLAISGEQYF. The DNA for the CDR3 is TGTGCCAGCAGCGTAGGTGGACTAGCGATCTCTGGGGAGCAGTACTTC.

The chain links TRBV4-1 to TRBJ2-3; D may be TRBD2 (6 bases). The CDR3 contains 16 residues. Trimming left V 0 bases short and J 4 bases short, with 14 bases between. Germline assignment: CDR1 MGHRA and CDR2 YSYEKL. Here the CDR3 DNA reads TGCGCCAGCAGCCAAGAGGGCTCGGGAGCCCCAGATACGCAGTATTTT. It translates to CASSQEGSGAPDTQYF.

The chain carries TRBV7-9 and TRBJ2-5; perhaps D is TRBD1 or TRBD2 (6 bases each). The J call is in doubt because the DNA end fits TRBJ2-7 better. CDR1 is SEHNR and CDR2 is FQNEAQ in the germline V gene (reference sequence). The CDR3 loop spans 14 amino acids. The CDR3 is CASSLVGGPYEQYF. DNA of the CDR3: TGTGCCAGCAGCCTCGTGGGGGGCCCCTACGAGCAGTACTTC.

This clone has only a few counts. The chain has TRBV4-1 and TRBJ2-7; D gene uncertain. The ends were cut back, 1 base at V and 2 bases at J, with 9 bases in the middle. The germline CDR1 and CDR2 sequences are MGHRA and YSYEKL. This CDR3 region has 14 residues. CDR3 DNA sequence: TGCGCCAGCAGCCAAGTTCTGGGGACCTACGAGCAGTACTTC. Translated, it gives CASSQVLGTYEQYF.

This clone was observed a handful of times. The chain recombines TRBV7-3 with TRBJ2-7, with D perhaps given as TRBD1 or TRBD2 (7 bases each). CDR3 length equals 16 residues. V dropped 4 bases and J dropped 2 bases, with 18 bases sitting between them. Germline-derived CDR1 and CDR2 are SGHTA and FQGTGA. As DNA, the CDR3 is TGTGCCAGCAGCTCCAGGCACGGGGGGACAGCCTACGAGCAGTACTTC. Its protein product is CASSSRHGGTAYEQYF.